This T cell receptor beta chain comes out of a study of shared clonotypes between healthy human individuals. In the source study's methods: Owing to the provision of junction-only sequences devoid of quality scores by immunoSEQ, filtering differed. Data came from immunoSEQ multiplex PCR; TCRdb stores just in-frame clones and leaves some out. Clone size and V and J calls were adopted from that table, with D and trimming inferred from the DNA. The sample lists approximately 340,000 clones; approximately 79% were seen once. Every one of the donors was a Caucasian adult that lived in Nashville, Tennessee. The study separated CD4+ cells into CD45RA+ naive and CD45RA-negative memory subsets. Study results and caveats: Four donors held 4.5% to 5% of naive CD4 clonotypes in common.

This clone was detected ten times or more. The antigen is undetermined. The sample taken for sequencing was memory CD4+ T cells sorted from blood. Subset denoted: CD45RA-negative fraction. This clonotype originated in a man aged 30 to 45 in good health.

The CDR3 nucleotides read TGTGCCAGCAGTTCACCCTCTAGCGGGTCCTACAATGAGCAGTTCTTC. It translates to CASSSPSSGSYNEQFF. The chain is built from TRBV27 and TRBJ2-1, with 8 nucleotides matching TRBD2. Per the germline V gene, CDR1 is MNHEY and CDR2 is SMNVEV (reference sequence). With 4 bases clipped from V and 1 base from J, the junction kept 6 bases outside the gene matches. The length of the CDR3 is 16 residues.